This TCR beta chain was captured in a study of T cell responses to AZD1222 COVID-19 vaccine. The data were produced by immunoSEQ multiplex PCR, yet TCRdb's version contains in-frame clones alone and is incomplete. Of fewer than 300,000 clones in the sample, more than 85% were seen once. The starting material was peripheral blood, obtained on day 0 of AZD1222 vaccination. The source of this sequence is an adult in good health.

DNA of the CDR3: TGTGCCACCACTCCAGACAGGGTGGGCTATGGCTACACCTTC. This gives the protein CATTPDRVGYGYTF. The V and J genes are TRBV6-5 and TRBJ1-2; TRBD1 agrees at 7 bases. The CDR3 sequence is 14 residues long. The trim removed 10 bases at V and 4 bases at J, leaving 12 bases unmatched. Germline assignment: CDR1 MNHEY and CDR2 SVGAGI.